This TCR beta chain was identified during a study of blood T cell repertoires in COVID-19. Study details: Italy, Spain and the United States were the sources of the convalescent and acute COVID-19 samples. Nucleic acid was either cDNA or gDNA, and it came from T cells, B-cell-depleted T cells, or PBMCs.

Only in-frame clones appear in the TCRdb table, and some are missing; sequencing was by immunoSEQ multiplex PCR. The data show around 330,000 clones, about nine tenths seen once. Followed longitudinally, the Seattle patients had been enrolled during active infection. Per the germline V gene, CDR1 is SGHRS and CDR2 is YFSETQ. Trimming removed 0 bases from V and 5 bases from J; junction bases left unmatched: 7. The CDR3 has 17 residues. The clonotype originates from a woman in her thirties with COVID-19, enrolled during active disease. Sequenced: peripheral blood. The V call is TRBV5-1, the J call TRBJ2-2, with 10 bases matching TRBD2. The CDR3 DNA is TGCGCCAGCAGCTTGGCTAGCGGGGGACCCGTTACCGGGGAGCTGTTTTTT. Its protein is CASSLASGGPVTGELFF.